This T cell receptor beta chain comes out of a study of T cell repertoires in cytomegalovirus infection. Study overall: It can be stated that public TCR beta signatures indicated CMV infection as well as a matching HLA type.

V lost 4 bases to trimming and J lost 1 base; unmatched junction nucleotides: 2. The germline V gene encodes CDR1 SGHRS and CDR2 YFSETQ. The CDR3 totals 15 residues. TCRdb redid the calling of the reads with MiXCR, one entry per CDR3 protein. Of some 180,000 distinct CDR3 sequences in the sample, roughly 17% were seen once. Study-wide results and caveats: The study found HLA-C-restricted CMV-specific TCR beta clonotypes dominating the ex vivo response.

There are a few counts of this clonotype. Its target is not known. The clonotype originates from a human donor in good health (CMV status not recorded). Some clones in this sample may be carry-over from other donors' samples. The chain couples TRBV5-1 to TRBJ2-4; the match to TRBD1 covers 10 bases. Source material: CD8+ T cells from PBMCs. CDR3 loop: CASSQGQGAKNIQYF. As DNA, the CDR3 is TGCGCCAGCAGCCAGGGACAGGGGGCCAAAAACATTCAGTACTTC.